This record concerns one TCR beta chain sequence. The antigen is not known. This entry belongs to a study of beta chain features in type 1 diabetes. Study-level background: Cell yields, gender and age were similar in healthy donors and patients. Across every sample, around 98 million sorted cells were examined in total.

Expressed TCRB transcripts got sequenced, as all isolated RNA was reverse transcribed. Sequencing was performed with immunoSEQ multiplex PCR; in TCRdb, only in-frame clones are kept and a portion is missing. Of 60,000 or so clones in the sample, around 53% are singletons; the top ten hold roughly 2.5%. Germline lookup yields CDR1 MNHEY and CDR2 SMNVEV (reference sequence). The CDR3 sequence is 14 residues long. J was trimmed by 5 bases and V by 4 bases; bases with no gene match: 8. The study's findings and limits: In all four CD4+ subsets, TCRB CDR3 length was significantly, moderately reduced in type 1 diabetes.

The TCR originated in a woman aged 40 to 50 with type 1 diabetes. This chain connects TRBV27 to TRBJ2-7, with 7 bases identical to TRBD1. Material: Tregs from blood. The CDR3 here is CASSSETGSDEQYF. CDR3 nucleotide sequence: TGTGCCAGCAGTTCGGAGACAGGGTCGGACGAGCAGTACTTC.